A single sample is the source of the 9 T cell receptor beta chains below, sequenced in a study of cytomegalovirus exposure and HLA in healthy donors. The PCR contained 60 Vbeta and 13 Jbeta primers. TCRdb's table, derived via immunoSEQ multiplex PCR, lists solely in-frame clones and lacks some. The table records 200,000 to 250,000 clones, 60% to 85% of them present only once. What was sequenced was PBMCs. These receptors all stem from a man aged 35 to 55 in good health and CMV-seronegative.

This chain uses TRBV28 with TRBJ1-5, with a tentative D call TRBD1 (6 bases). V was clipped by 3 bases and J by 4 bases, with 13 bases between them. The CDR3 length is 15 residues. Germline V CDR1 and CDR2: MDHEN, SYDVKM. The CDR3 reads CASSFGGARNQPQHF. The DNA of the CDR3 is TGTGCCAGCAGTTTTGGGGGGGCGAGGAATCAGCCCCAGCATTTT.

The chain has TRBV6-1 and TRBJ1-4; no definite D call. V lost 3 bases to trimming and J lost 0 bases, with 5 bases between them. The CDR3 covers 14 residues. The V gene's germline CDR1 is MNHNS and CDR2 SASEGT. CDR3 nucleotides: TGTGCCAGCAGTGATCCCGCAACTAATGAAAAACTGTTTTTT. Protein sequence: CASSDPATNEKLFF.

The chain carries TRBV20-1 and TRBJ2-7; weak D call: TRBD1 (5 bases). The CDR3 consists of 11 residues. CDR1 is DFQATT, CDR2 SNEGSKA, per germline (reference sequence). The CDR3 DNA follows: TGCGGCACTGGGGCAGCCTACGAGCAGTACTTC. This sequence encodes CGTGAAYEQYF.

V is TRBV5-4 and J is TRBJ1-5; 8 positions agree with TRBD1. The CDR3 is 15 residues long. CDR1 and CDR2 from the germline V gene are SGHNT and YYREEE (reference sequence). V trimming: 2 bases; J trimming: 4 bases; junction bases outside the gene matches: 5. This CDR3 is CASSFRQGANQPQHF. The CDR3 region has the DNA TGTGCCAGCAGCTTCAGGCAGGGGGCTAATCAGCCCCAGCATTTT.

The chain employs TRBV7-2 and TRBJ2-2; D may be TRBD2 (5 bases). Trimming removed 2 bases from V and 7 bases from J, with 11 bases in between. CDR3 size: 14 residues. CDR1 and CDR2 from the germline V gene are SGHTA and FQGNSA. For the CDR3, the DNA is TGTGCCAGCAGCTTACTCGGGGATGGCGGGGAGCTGTTTTTT. It translates to CASSLLGDGGELFF.

The chain combines TRBV29-1 with TRBJ2-5; 9 bases fit TRBD1. The assigned J gene may be wrong: the sequence end matches TRBJ2-7 better. CDR3 size: 16 residues. CDR1 is SQVTM, CDR2 ANQGSEA, per germline. The CDR3 DNA reads TGCAGCGTCCGAACAGGGGGCGCCGGAATAGTGTACGAGCAGTACTTC. Translation gives CSVRTGGAGIVYEQYF.

This clone was observed a handful of times. The CDR3 bases are TGTGCCAGCAGTTTACTAGCGGGCGGATCCAATCAGCCCCAGCATTTT. It encodes CASSLLAGGSNQPQHF. The J gene is TRBJ1-5, the V gene TRBV27; no definite D call. This CDR3 is built from 16 residues. Germline V gene data show CDR1 as MNHEY and CDR2 as SMNVEV (reference sequence). V was trimmed by 2 bases and J by 3 bases, leaving 14 bases between them.

The chain recombines TRBV6-1 with TRBJ1-5; 9 bases fit TRBD1. The CDR3 covers 14 residues. Germline V gene data show CDR1 as MNHNS and CDR2 as SASEGT. With 4 bases clipped from V and 6 bases from J, the junction kept 4 bases outside the gene matches. CDR3 coding DNA: TGTGCCAGCAGTGCCCGGGACAGGGTTCAGCCCCAGCATTTT. This translates into CASSARDRVQPQHF.

The chain has TRBV6-5 and TRBJ1-5; 9 bases align to TRBD1. V dropped 6 bases and J dropped 6; count of bases not matched to a gene: 0. This CDR3 region has 12 residues. Germline CDR1 and CDR2: MNHEY and SVGAGI. The CDR3 spells CASRDRGQPQHF. The CDR3 DNA is TGTGCCAGCAGGGACAGGGGTCAGCCCCAGCATTTT.